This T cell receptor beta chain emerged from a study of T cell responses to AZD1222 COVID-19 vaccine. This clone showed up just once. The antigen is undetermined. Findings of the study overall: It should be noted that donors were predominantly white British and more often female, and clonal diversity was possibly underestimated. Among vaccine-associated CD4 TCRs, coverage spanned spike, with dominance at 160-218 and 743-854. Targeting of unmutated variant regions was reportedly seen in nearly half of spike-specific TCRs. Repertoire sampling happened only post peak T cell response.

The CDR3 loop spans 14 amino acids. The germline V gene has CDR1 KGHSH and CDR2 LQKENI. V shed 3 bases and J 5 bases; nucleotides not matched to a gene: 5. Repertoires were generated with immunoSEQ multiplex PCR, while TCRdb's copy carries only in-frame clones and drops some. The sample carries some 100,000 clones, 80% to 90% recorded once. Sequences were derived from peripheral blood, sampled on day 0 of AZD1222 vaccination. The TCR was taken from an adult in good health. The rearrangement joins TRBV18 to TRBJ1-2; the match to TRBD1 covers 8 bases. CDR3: CASSPPGGSYGYTF. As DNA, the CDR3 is TGTGCCAGCTCACCGCCAGGGGGCTCGTATGGCTACACCTTC.